This T cell receptor beta chain was identified in a study of blood T cells in healthy people across ages. General study findings and limits: The long-lived group displayed more naive CD4+ cells, plus higher diversity, than the aged donors did.

As regards this clonotype: As yet, its antigen is unknown.

Germline CDR1 and CDR2: MNHEY and SVGEGT. The V gene end was trimmed by 8 bases and the J gene end by 3 bases; junction bases not matched to a gene: 15. The CDR3 has 17 residues. Primed by a sample-barcoded 5' primer and a J-beta primer mix, a second PCR proceeded for 7 to 11 cycles. One entry per CDR3 protein, called by TCRdb with MiXCR from the 5' RACE reads. The sample has roughly 1,300,000 distinct CDR3 sequences, roughly 60% seen once. The sample consisted of blood. This receptor was identified in a man aged 18-30 years in good health. This sequence joins TRBV6-2 or TRBV6-3 and TRBJ2-2; 7 bases line up with TRBD2. CDR3 sequence: CASALAGRELDTGELFF. The CDR3 nucleotides are TGTGCCAGCGCTTTGGCAGGGAGGGAATTGGACACCGGGGAGCTGTTTTTT.